This record looks at one TCR beta chain sequence and its context. No antigen is known for it. The sample is drawn from a study of cytomegalovirus exposure and HLA in healthy donors. Across the study: The study's early data release held about 85 million unique TCRs from HLA-typed donors. Study-level points and caveats: As confirmed in vitro, a few CMV-associated chains were specific for CMV antigens. According to reports, the classifier identified cytomegalovirus status with high specificity and sensitivity. In a later analysis, DRB1 alleles had the most associated TCRs; HLA-C alleles the fewest.

60 Vbeta and 13 Jbeta primers were used in PCR. Only in-frame clones appear in the TCRdb table, and some are missing; sequencing was by immunoSEQ multiplex PCR. Its clone listing holds about 58,000 clones. Germline-derived CDR1 and CDR2 are SQVTM and ANQGSEA. The CDR3 length is 14 residues. V was clipped by 5 bases and J by 3 bases; unmatched bases: 10. Sequenced sample: PBMCs. The sequence was collected from a woman in her late teens or twenties in good health and CMV-seronegative. This chain uses TRBV29-1 with TRBJ2-7, with 7 nucleotides matching TRBD1. CDR3 amino acids: CSVQPGTAIYEQYF. CDR3 DNA: TGCAGCGTTCAACCCGGGACAGCTATCTACGAGCAGTACTTC.